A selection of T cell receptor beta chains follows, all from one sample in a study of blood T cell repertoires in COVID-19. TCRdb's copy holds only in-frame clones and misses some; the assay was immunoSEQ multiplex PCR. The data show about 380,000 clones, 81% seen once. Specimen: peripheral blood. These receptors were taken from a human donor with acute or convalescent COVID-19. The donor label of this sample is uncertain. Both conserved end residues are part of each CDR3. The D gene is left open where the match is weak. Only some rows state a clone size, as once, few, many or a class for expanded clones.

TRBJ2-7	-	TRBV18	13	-	TGTGCCAGCTCACCTATAGCCGAGTACGAGCAGTACTTC	CASSPIAEYEQYF
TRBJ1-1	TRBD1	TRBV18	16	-	TGTGCCAGCTCACCACAGAGGGACAGGGCTGGGACTGAAGCTTTCTTT	CASSPQRDRAGTEAFF
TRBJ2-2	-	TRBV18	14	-	TGTGCCAGCTCACCAGGAGTACTTACCGGGGAGCTGTTTTTT	CASSPGVLTGELFF
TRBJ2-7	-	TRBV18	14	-	TGTGCCAGCTCACCGCAGGGGCCTCCGGGAAAGCAGTACTTC	CASSPQGPPGKQYF
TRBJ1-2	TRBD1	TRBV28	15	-	TGTGCCAGCAGTTTACTGACAGGGGGACACTATGGCTACACCTTC	CASSLLTGGHYGYTF
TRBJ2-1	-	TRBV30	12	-	TGTGCCTGGAGTACTAGCTCGATTGAGCAGTTCTTC	CAWSTSSIEQFF
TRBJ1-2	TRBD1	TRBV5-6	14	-	TGTGCCAGCAGCATAGACAGGGCAATCTATGGCTACACCTTC	CASSIDRAIYGYTF
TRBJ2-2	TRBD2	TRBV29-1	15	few	TGCAGCGCCGCCCCGCTAGCGGGGGTTACCGGGGAGCTGTTTTTT	CSAAPLAGVTGELFF
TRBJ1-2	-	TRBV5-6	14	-	TGTGCCAGCAGCTTGGCCGCGGCGGGGGGTGGCTACACCTTC	CASSLAAAGGGYTF
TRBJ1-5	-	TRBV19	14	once	TGTGCCAGTACCACAACAGGGTCTAATCAGCCCCAGCATTTT	CASTTTGSNQPQHF
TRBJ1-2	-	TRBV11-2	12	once	TGTGCCAGCAGCCCCCGAGACTATGGCTACACCTTC	CASSPRDYGYTF
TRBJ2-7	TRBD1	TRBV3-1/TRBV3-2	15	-	TGTGCCAGCAGTCTTACCGGCCCGACAGGGGCCGAGCAGTACTTC	CASSLTGPTGAEQYF
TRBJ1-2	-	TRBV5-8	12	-	TGTGCCAGCAGGCAAGGGGGCTATGGCTACACCTTC	CASRQGGYGYTF
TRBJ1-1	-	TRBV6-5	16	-	TGTGCCAGCAGTTACCTTGGGATTAGGGGAAGGACTGAAGCTTTCTTT	CASSYLGIRGRTEAFF
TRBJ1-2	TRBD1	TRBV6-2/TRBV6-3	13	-	TGTGCCAGCAGTCGGACAGGCTTCTATGGCTACACCTTC	CASSRTGFYGYTF
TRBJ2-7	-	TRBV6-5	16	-	TGTGCCGGCAGTTCGTCGGCGGGCTCGACCCACTACGAGCAGTACTTC	CAGSSSAGSTHYEQYF
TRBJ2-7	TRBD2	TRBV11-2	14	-	TGTGCCAGCAGCCCAACTAGCGGGACCTACGAGCAGTACTTC	CASSPTSGTYEQYF
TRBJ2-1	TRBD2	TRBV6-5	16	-	TGTGCCAGCAGTTACTTGACTAGCGGGATAGAGGATGAGCAGTTCTTC	CASSYLTSGIEDEQFF
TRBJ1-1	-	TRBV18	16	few	TGTGCCAGCTCACCGTCTTGGGGGGGATTTGGGTCTGAAGCTTTCTTT	CASSPSWGGFGSEAFF
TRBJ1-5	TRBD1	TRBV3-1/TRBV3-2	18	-	TGTGCCAGCAGCCAGGGGACAGGGGATAGGATTGCCGATCAGCCCCAGCATTTT	CASSQGTGDRIADQPQHF
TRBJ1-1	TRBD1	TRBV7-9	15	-	TGTGCCAGCAGCATTCGGACAGGGGTGAACACTGAAGCTTTCTTT	CASSIRTGVNTEAFF
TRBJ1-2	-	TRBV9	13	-	TGTGCCAGCAGCCCCTTGACGAGGCGTGGCTACACCTTC	CASSPLTRRGYTF
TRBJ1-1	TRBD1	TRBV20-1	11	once	TGCAGTGCTGACAGGGGAACTGAAGCTTTCTTT	CSADRGTEAFF
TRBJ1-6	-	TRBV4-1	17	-	TGCGCCAGCAGCCGAGAAGACAGTAGCTCCTATAATTCACCCCTCCACTTT	CASSREDSSSYNSPLHF
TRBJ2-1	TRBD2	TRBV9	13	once	TGTGCCAGCAGCGTAGGTAGCGGGATTGAGCAGTTCTTC	CASSVGSGIEQFF
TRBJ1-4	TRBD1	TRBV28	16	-	TGTGCCACTACACCCTCCAGGGGGCAGGCTAATGAAAAACTGTTTTTT	CATTPSRGQANEKLFF
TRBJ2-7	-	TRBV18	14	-	TGTGCCAGCTCACCTATCCCCCTCTTTTCCGAGCAGTACTTC	CASSPIPLFSEQYF
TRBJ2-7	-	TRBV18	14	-	TGTGCCAGCTCATCCCGGGACACCCTCTCCGAGCAGTACTTC	CASSSRDTLSEQYF
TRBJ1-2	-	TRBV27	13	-	TGTGCCAGCAGTTCCAGGGGAGGGTATGGCTACACCTTC	CASSSRGGYGYTF
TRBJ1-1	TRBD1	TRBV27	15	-	TGTGCCAGCAGTTTTACCAACAGGGGCGTCACTGAAGCTTTCTTT	CASSFTNRGVTEAFF
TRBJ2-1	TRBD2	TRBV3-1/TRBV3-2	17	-	TGTGCCAGCAGCCAAGGCGGGACTAGCGGTTCCTACAATGAGCAGTTCTTC	CASSQGGTSGSYNEQFF
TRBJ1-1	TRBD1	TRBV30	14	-	TGTGCCTGGAGACCGGGACAGAAGAACACTGAAGCTTTCTTT	CAWRPGQKNTEAFF
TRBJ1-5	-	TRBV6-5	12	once	TGTGCCAGCAGGGTCAGTCATCAGCCCCAGCATTTT	CASRVSHQPQHF
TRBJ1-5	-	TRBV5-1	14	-	TGCGCCAGCAGCTTGACAGGGACCAATCAGCCCCAGCATTTT	CASSLTGTNQPQHF
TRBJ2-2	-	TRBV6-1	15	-	TGTGCCAGCAGTGAGCCAGGGGTTAGAACCGGGGAGCTGTTTTTT	CASSEPGVRTGELFF
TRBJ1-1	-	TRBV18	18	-	TGTGCCAGCTCATTAGACTATATCCGGAGGGGGGGGAACACTGAAGCTTTCTTT	CASSLDYIRRGGNTEAFF
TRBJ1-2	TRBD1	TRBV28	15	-	TGTGCCACGCTGGACAGGGGGGAACTCGGCTATGGCTACACCTTC	CATLDRGELGYGYTF
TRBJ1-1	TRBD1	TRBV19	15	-	TGTGCCAGTAGTGGCCGGGACAGCAAAAACACTGAAGCTTTCTTT	CASSGRDSKNTEAFF
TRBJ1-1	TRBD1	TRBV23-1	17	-	TGCGCCAGGCCCCGGCCCGGTACCCAGGGGGTCTTCACTGAAGCTTTCTTT	CARPRPGTQGVFTEAFF
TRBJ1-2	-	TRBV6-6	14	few	TGTGCCAGCAGTTACTCGGACACGTTCTATGGCTACACCTTC	CASSYSDTFYGYTF
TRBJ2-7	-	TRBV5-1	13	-	TGCGCCAGCAGCTCGCAGACAAACTACGAGCAGTACTTC	CASSSQTNYEQYF
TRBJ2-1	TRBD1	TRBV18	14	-	TGTGCCAGCTCACTAGGACTCAGGGGGAATGAGCAGTTCTTC	CASSLGLRGNEQFF
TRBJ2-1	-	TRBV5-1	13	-	TGCGCCAGCACTGAGCGGCCGGGTGTTGAGCAGTTCTTC	CASTERPGVEQFF
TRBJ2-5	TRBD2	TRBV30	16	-	TGTGCCTGGAGGTTCGGACTAGCGGGAAACCAGGAGACCCAGTACTTC	CAWRFGLAGNQETQYF
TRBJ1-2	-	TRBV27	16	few	TGTGCCAGCAGTTTAGGGGCCCCCGGGTATATTTATGGCTACACCTTC	CASSLGAPGYIYGYTF
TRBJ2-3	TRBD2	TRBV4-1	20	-	TGCGCCAGCAGCCAAAGAACCCAAGCGGGAAGAGGAGCTGGTACAGATACGCAGTATTTT	CASSQRTQAGRGAGTDTQYF
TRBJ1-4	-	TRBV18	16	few	TGTGCCAGCTCACCAAGAAGCACCGCAACTAATGAAAAACTGTTTTTT	CASSPRSTATNEKLFF
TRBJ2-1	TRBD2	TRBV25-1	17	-	TGTGCCAGCAGTGAAGTCTGGACTAGCGCTGTTTCCGGTGAGCAGTTCTTC	CASSEVWTSAVSGEQFF
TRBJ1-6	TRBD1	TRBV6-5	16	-	TGTGCCAGCAGTTACGGATGGGACAGGGGTTTTTCACCCCTCCACTTT	CASSYGWDRGFSPLHF
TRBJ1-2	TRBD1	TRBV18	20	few	TGTGCCAGCTCACCGAACATCGGTCCCGGGACAGGGAGGGATAACTATGGCTACACCTTC	CASSPNIGPGTGRDNYGYTF
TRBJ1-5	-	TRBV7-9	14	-	TGTGCCAGCAGCTTAGCAGGGGATGGGCAGCCCCAGCATTTT	CASSLAGDGQPQHF
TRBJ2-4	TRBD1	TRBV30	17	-	TGTGCCTGGATGCGGCAGGGGGTCGGAAGGGCCAAAAACATTCAGTACTTC	CAWMRQGVGRAKNIQYF
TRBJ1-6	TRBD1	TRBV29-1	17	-	TGCAGCGTTGAATGTGAGGAGAGGGGGCCTTATAATTCACCCCTCCACTTT	CSVECEERGPYNSPLHF